These T cell receptor beta chains were read from a single sample in a study of brain T cells in children with intractable seizures. Assay: immunoSEQ multiplex PCR; the TCRdb copy retains only in-frame clones and omits some. The data hold just under 65,000 clones, with approximately 95% observed a single time. Sequencing used peripheral blood, obtained at surgery. All receptors come from a boy younger than two with focal cortical dysplasia and intractable seizures. Each CDR3 is given with its conserved first and last residue. Fields, in order: CDR3 protein, CDR3 DNA, D gene, V gene, J gene, clone size. A D gene is named only where the DNA matches it firmly. Some rows mark clone size as missing; the rest say once, few, many or name a class of expanded clone.

CDR3 protein: CARIKGLAANTGELFF
CDR3 DNA: TGTGCCAGAATTAAGGGACTAGCGGCGAACACCGGGGAGCTGTTTTTT
D gene: TRBD2
V gene: TRBV9
J gene: TRBJ2-2
clone size: .

CDR3 protein: CASSKGTSNTQYF
CDR3 DNA: TGTGCCAGCAGCAAGGGGACTTCAAATACGCAGTATTTT
D gene: .
V gene: TRBV7-9
J gene: TRBJ2-3
clone size: .

CDR3 protein: CASSQDAGMVREQYF
CDR3 DNA: TGTGCCAGCAGCCAAGATGCAGGTATGGTACGCGAGCAGTACTTC
D gene: .
V gene: TRBV4-2
J gene: TRBJ2-7
clone size: .

CDR3 protein: CASSLGWTAPNEKLFF
CDR3 DNA: TGTGCCAGCAGCTTAGGTTGGACAGCTCCTAATGAAAAACTGTTTTTT
D gene: .
V gene: TRBV7-9
J gene: TRBJ1-4
clone size: .

CDR3 protein: CASNTQALSNQPQHF
CDR3 DNA: TGTGCCAGTAATACCCAGGCACTAAGCAATCAGCCCCAGCATTTT
D gene: .
V gene: TRBV19
J gene: TRBJ1-5
clone size: .

CDR3 protein: CASSFDSSYEQYF
CDR3 DNA: TGTGCCAGCAGCTTTGACAGCTCCTACGAGCAGTACTTC
D gene: .
V gene: TRBV7-2
J gene: TRBJ2-7
clone size: .

CDR3 protein: CASSEMIGDAFF
CDR3 DNA: TGTGCCAGCAGTGAAATGATAGGGGACGCTTTCTTT
D gene: .
V gene: TRBV2
J gene: TRBJ1-1
clone size: .

CDR3 protein: CASSPPNPAEAFF
CDR3 DNA: TGTGCCAGCAGTCCCCCAAACCCCGCCGAAGCTTTCTTT
D gene: .
V gene: TRBV6-5
J gene: TRBJ1-1
clone size: .

CDR3 protein: CASSLWGQQETQYF
CDR3 DNA: TGTGCCAGCAGCTTATGGGGACAGCAAGAGACCCAGTACTTC
D gene: TRBD1
V gene: TRBV7-2
J gene: TRBJ2-5
clone size: .

CDR3 protein: CATSEGRRSGELFF
CDR3 DNA: TGTGCCACCAGCGAGGGCCGAAGGTCCGGGGAGCTGTTTTTT
D gene: .
V gene: TRBV24-1
J gene: TRBJ2-2
clone size: .

CDR3 protein: CAISEYRGTEAFF
CDR3 DNA: TGTGCCATCAGTGAGTACAGGGGCACTGAAGCTTTCTTT
D gene: TRBD1
V gene: TRBV10-3
J gene: TRBJ1-1
clone size: .

CDR3 protein: CASTTGTSGSHLTGELFF
CDR3 DNA: TGTGCTAGTACTACAGGGACTAGCGGGAGTCACCTCACCGGGGAGCTGTTTTTT
D gene: TRBD2
V gene: TRBV12-5
J gene: TRBJ2-2
clone size: .

CDR3 protein: CATSRRGSGANVLTF
CDR3 DNA: TGTGCCACCAGCAGGAGGGGCTCTGGGGCCAACGTCCTGACTTTC
D gene: .
V gene: TRBV15
J gene: TRBJ2-6
clone size: .

CDR3 protein: CASSRLLAGGTGELFF
CDR3 DNA: TGTGCCAGCAGCCGTCTCCTAGCGGGAGGCACCGGGGAGCTGTTTTTT
D gene: TRBD2
V gene: TRBV11-1
J gene: TRBJ2-2
clone size: .

CDR3 protein: CASSGSGTGTNEQYF
CDR3 DNA: TGCGCCAGCAGCGGATCCGGGACAGGGACTAACGAGCAGTACTTC
D gene: TRBD1
V gene: TRBV5-1
J gene: TRBJ2-7
clone size: .

CDR3 protein: CASSQRLAGYQETQYF
CDR3 DNA: TGTGCCAGCAGCCAACGACTAGCGGGGTACCAAGAGACCCAGTACTTC
D gene: TRBD2
V gene: TRBV7-9
J gene: TRBJ2-5
clone size: once

CDR3 protein: CASTSQGLSTDTQYF
CDR3 DNA: TGTGCCAGCACCTCACAGGGATTGAGCACAGATACGCAGTATTTT
D gene: .
V gene: TRBV7-3
J gene: TRBJ2-3
clone size: .

CDR3 protein: CASSYYGAGARGAQYF
CDR3 DNA: TGTGCCAGCAGTTACTACGGGGCGGGGGCCCGAGGGGCCCAGTACTTC
D gene: .
V gene: TRBV6-5
J gene: TRBJ2-5
clone size: .

CDR3 protein: CASSFSGQGHQPQHF
CDR3 DNA: TGTGCCAGCAGTTTCTCGGGACAGGGCCATCAGCCCCAGCATTTT
D gene: TRBD1
V gene: TRBV27
J gene: TRBJ1-5
clone size: .

CDR3 protein: CASSQGTSRGNEQFF
CDR3 DNA: TGTGCCAGCAGCCAAGGGACTAGCCGGGGTAATGAGCAGTTCTTC
D gene: TRBD2
V gene: TRBV3-1/TRBV3-2
J gene: TRBJ2-1
clone size: .

CDR3 protein: CASSYYGPLAGEQYF
CDR3 DNA: TGTGCCAGCAGTTACTATGGGCCTTTGGCGGGGGAGCAGTACTTC
D gene: .
V gene: TRBV6-6
J gene: TRBJ2-7
clone size: .

CDR3 protein: CATSGFTDTQYF
CDR3 DNA: TGTGCCACCAGTGGATTCACAGATACGCAGTATTTT
D gene: .
V gene: TRBV24-1
J gene: TRBJ2-3
clone size: .

CDR3 protein: CAISKTGTSGRNEQFF
CDR3 DNA: TGTGCCATCTCAAAAACCGGGACTAGCGGGAGGAATGAGCAGTTCTTC
D gene: TRBD2
V gene: TRBV10-3
J gene: TRBJ2-1
clone size: .

CDR3 protein: CASSPAQGVATNEKLFF
CDR3 DNA: TGCGCCAGCAGCCCTGCCCAGGGGGTAGCAACTAATGAAAAACTGTTTTTT
D gene: TRBD1
V gene: TRBV5-1
J gene: TRBJ1-4
clone size: .

CDR3 protein: CASIPRAGGVYEQYF
CDR3 DNA: TGTGCCAGCATCCCACGGGCGGGAGGAGTTTACGAGCAGTACTTC
D gene: TRBD2
V gene: TRBV6-2/TRBV6-3
J gene: TRBJ2-7
clone size: .

CDR3 protein: CASSFVGRTDTQYF
CDR3 DNA: TGTGCCAGCAGCTTCGTGGGGCGGACAGATACGCAGTATTTT
D gene: .
V gene: TRBV7-9
J gene: TRBJ2-3
clone size: .

CDR3 protein: CASSLYHSTGNGGYTF
CDR3 DNA: TGTGCCAGCAGTTTATACCATTCAACAGGGAATGGTGGCTACACCTTC
D gene: .
V gene: TRBV6-2/TRBV6-3
J gene: TRBJ1-2
clone size: .

CDR3 protein: CAKPGETQYF
CDR3 DNA: TGTGCCAAGCCAGGGGAGACCCAGTACTTC
D gene: .
V gene: TRBV24-1
J gene: TRBJ2-5
clone size: .

CDR3 protein: CASRYIRDRSYEQYF
CDR3 DNA: TGTGCCAGCAGATATATCCGTGACCGATCCTACGAGCAGTACTTC
D gene: .
V gene: TRBV11-2
J gene: TRBJ2-7
clone size: .

CDR3 protein: CASGFKEGYTF
CDR3 DNA: TGTGCTAGTGGTTTTAAGGAGGGCTACACCTTC
D gene: .
V gene: TRBV12-5
J gene: TRBJ1-2
clone size: .

CDR3 protein: CASRITGHSSYEQYF
CDR3 DNA: TGTGCCAGCAGGATAACGGGACACTCGTCCTACGAGCAGTACTTC
D gene: .
V gene: TRBV7-2
J gene: TRBJ2-7
clone size: .

CDR3 protein: CASSPSQERETQYF
CDR3 DNA: TGTGCCAGCAGCCCATCACAGGAGAGGGAGACCCAGTACTTC
D gene: .
V gene: TRBV7-9
J gene: TRBJ2-5
clone size: .

CDR3 protein: CASSERQGSTDTQYF
CDR3 DNA: TGTGCCAGCAGCGAAAGACAGGGGTCGACAGATACGCAGTATTTT
D gene: TRBD1
V gene: TRBV4-2
J gene: TRBJ2-3
clone size: .

CDR3 protein: CASSLGPPRDSRYYGYTF
CDR3 DNA: TGTGCCAGCAGTTTGGGGCCTCCCCGGGACAGCAGATACTATGGCTACACCTTC
D gene: TRBD1
V gene: TRBV28
J gene: TRBJ1-2
clone size: once

CDR3 protein: CASSSRLADRRDNEQFF
CDR3 DNA: TGCGCCAGCAGCTCTCGGCTAGCGGATAGGCGGGACAATGAGCAGTTCTTC
D gene: TRBD2
V gene: TRBV4-1
J gene: TRBJ2-1
clone size: .

CDR3 protein: CASSLEYSPLHF
CDR3 DNA: TGTGCCAGCAGCTTAGAATATTCACCCCTCCACTTT
D gene: .
V gene: TRBV7-9
J gene: TRBJ1-6
clone size: .

CDR3 protein: CASSETSGVDEQFF
CDR3 DNA: TGTGCCAGCAGTGAAACTAGCGGGGTCGATGAGCAGTTCTTC
D gene: TRBD2
V gene: TRBV25-1
J gene: TRBJ2-1
clone size: .

CDR3 protein: CASSLGSAPREVQETQYF
CDR3 DNA: TGTGCCAGCAGCTTGGGCTCGGCTCCGCGGGAGGTCCAAGAGACCCAGTACTTC
D gene: TRBD2
V gene: TRBV7-9
J gene: TRBJ2-5
clone size: .

CDR3 protein: CASSLDRDSGNTIYF
CDR3 DNA: TGCGCCAGCAGCTTGGACAGGGATTCTGGAAACACCATATATTTT
D gene: .
V gene: TRBV5-1
J gene: TRBJ1-3
clone size: .

CDR3 protein: CSASTTMNTEAFF
CDR3 DNA: TGCAGTGCTAGTACTACTATGAACACTGAAGCTTTCTTT
D gene: .
V gene: TRBV20-1
J gene: TRBJ1-1
clone size: .

CDR3 protein: CASSQDGRVKNGYTF
CDR3 DNA: TGTGCCAGCAGCCAAGATGGTAGGGTAAAGAATGGCTACACCTTC
D gene: .
V gene: TRBV3-1/TRBV3-2
J gene: TRBJ1-2
clone size: .

CDR3 protein: CASSLSGRGRPYEQYF
CDR3 DNA: TGTGCCAGCAGCTTGTCTGGGAGGGGGCGCCCCTACGAGCAGTACTTC
D gene: .
V gene: TRBV7-9
J gene: TRBJ2-7
clone size: .

CDR3 protein: CASSIGTSGSSYEQYF
CDR3 DNA: TGTGCCAGTAGTATAGGGACTAGCGGGAGTTCCTACGAGCAGTACTTC
D gene: TRBD2
V gene: TRBV19
J gene: TRBJ2-7
clone size: .

CDR3 protein: CASSWGRYTEAFF
CDR3 DNA: TGTGCCAGCAGCTGGGGCAGATACACTGAAGCTTTCTTT
D gene: .
V gene: TRBV11-1
J gene: TRBJ1-1
clone size: .

CDR3 protein: CASSSTGNSYNSPLHF
CDR3 DNA: TGTGCCAGCAGCTCTACAGGGAACTCCTATAATTCACCCCTCCACTTT
D gene: .
V gene: TRBV9
J gene: TRBJ1-6
clone size: once

CDR3 protein: CASSLGQGKETQYF
CDR3 DNA: TGTGCCAGCAGCTTGGGACAGGGAAAAGAGACCCAGTACTTC
D gene: TRBD1
V gene: TRBV5-4
J gene: TRBJ2-5
clone size: once

CDR3 protein: CASSGSGRTEQFF
CDR3 DNA: TGTGCCAGCAGCGGCAGCGGGAGAACTGAGCAGTTCTTC
D gene: TRBD2
V gene: TRBV6-6
J gene: TRBJ2-1
clone size: .

CDR3 protein: CASSETTRGVVGYTF
CDR3 DNA: TGTGCCAGCAGTGAAACGACCCGGGGAGTGGTCGGCTACACCTTC
D gene: .
V gene: TRBV25-1
J gene: TRBJ1-2
clone size: .

CDR3 protein: CSVVAEYGTQYF
CDR3 DNA: TGCAGCGTAGTCGCGGAATATGGTACGCAGTATTTT
D gene: .
V gene: TRBV29-1
J gene: TRBJ2-3
clone size: .

CDR3 protein: CASSTAGGQTFEQFF
CDR3 DNA: TGTGCCAGTAGTACGGCGGGAGGGCAAACATTTGAGCAGTTCTTC
D gene: TRBD2
V gene: TRBV19
J gene: TRBJ2-1
clone size: .

CDR3 protein: CASSLWNTEAFF
CDR3 DNA: TGTGCCAGCAGCTTATGGAACACTGAAGCTTTCTTT
D gene: .
V gene: TRBV7-9
J gene: TRBJ1-1
clone size: .

CDR3 protein: CASSFRVNGELFF
CDR3 DNA: TGTGCCAGCAGTTTTAGGGTTAACGGGGAGCTGTTTTTT
D gene: .
V gene: TRBV28
J gene: TRBJ2-2
clone size: .

CDR3 protein: CASSDEGTSEQYF
CDR3 DNA: TGTGCCAGCAGTGATGAGGGGACAAGCGAGCAGTACTTC
D gene: .
V gene: TRBV2
J gene: TRBJ2-7
clone size: .

CDR3 protein: CASSLAGSEAFF
CDR3 DNA: TGCGCCAGCAGCTTGGCGGGATCCGAAGCTTTCTTT
D gene: .
V gene: TRBV5-1
J gene: TRBJ1-1
clone size: .

CDR3 protein: CASSGTGGAWGTEAFF
CDR3 DNA: TGTGCCAGCAGTGGCACTGGGGGTGCCTGGGGCACTGAAGCTTTCTTT
D gene: .
V gene: TRBV7-9
J gene: TRBJ1-1
clone size: once

CDR3 protein: CASSLYSTDTQYF
CDR3 DNA: TGTGCCAGCAGCCTCTATAGCACAGATACGCAGTATTTT
D gene: .
V gene: TRBV11-3
J gene: TRBJ2-3
clone size: .

CDR3 protein: CASSFREGEAFF
CDR3 DNA: TGTGCCAGCAGCTTCCGTGAGGGTGAAGCTTTCTTT
D gene: .
V gene: TRBV11-3
J gene: TRBJ1-1
clone size: .

CDR3 protein: CASSLTARTHEQYF
CDR3 DNA: TGTGCCAGCAGCCTAACTGCTAGGACGCACGAGCAGTACTTC
D gene: .
V gene: TRBV7-8
J gene: TRBJ2-7
clone size: .

CDR3 protein: CAISDPAGVTPDTQYF
CDR3 DNA: TGTGCCATCAGTGATCCCGCGGGGGTAACACCAGATACGCAGTATTTT
D gene: TRBD2
V gene: TRBV10-3
J gene: TRBJ2-3
clone size: .